The count of the clone carrying this T cell receptor (beta chain) is one. Its target is not known. The data derive from a study of shared clonotypes between healthy human individuals. General study points: Researchers sampled only blood; tissue repertoires likely differ. Rarefaction curves obtained for sorted subsets showed sequencing incomplete despite large depth.

The donor cohort consisted entirely of Caucasian adults residing in Nashville, Tennessee. Trimming removed 0 bases from V and 6 bases from J, with 10 bases in between. The CDR3 has 13 residues. The germline V gene has CDR1 SGDLS and CDR2 YYNGEE. For sorted subsets, approximately 180 ng DNA per replicate equaled around 28,000 T cell genomes. The assay was immunoSEQ multiplex PCR, and TCRdb's table has in-frame clones only and misses some. The repertoire has over a million clones, roughly 95% of them found once; the top ten carry approximately 1.1%. This TCR derives from a young man in good health. The sequencing input was naive CD4+ T cells sorted from blood. Noted subset: CD45RA+ positively selected. V is TRBV9 and J is TRBJ2-7; D uncertain. The CDR3 loop reads CASSVEDVGEQYF. The DNA for the CDR3 is TGTGCCAGCAGCGTAGAGGACGTCGGCGAGCAGTACTTC. Full variable domain (outside the CDR3, taken from reference TRBV9 and TRBJ2-7): DSGVTQTPKHLITATGQRVTLRCSPRSGDLSVYWYQQSLDQGLQFLIQYYNGEERAKGNILERFSAQQFPDLHSELNLSSLELGDSALYFCASSVEDVGEQYFGPGTRLTVT.